These T cell receptor beta chains were read from a single sample in a study of beta chain features in type 1 diabetes. Measured with immunoSEQ multiplex PCR; TCRdb has only the in-frame clones, and not every one. The sample contains a few hundred thousand clones, 20% to 25% of which appear only once. Sequenced material: naive CD4+ T cells from blood. These receptors were taken from a woman aged 25 to 45 with type 1 diabetes. The CDR3 runs from the conserved cysteine through the conserved F or W. A D gene is named only where the DNA matches it firmly. Where a row states a size, it is once, few, many or the class of an expanded clone; other rows omit it.

D gene | J gene | V gene | clone size | CDR3 protein | CDR3 DNA
. | TRBJ2-1 | TRBV9 | few | CASSVERDEQFF | TGTGCCAGCAGCGTAGAGAGGGATGAGCAGTTCTTC
TRBD2 | TRBJ2-3 | TRBV7-2 | few | CASSLDGGRTDTQYF | TGTGCCAGCAGCTTAGACGGCGGGAGGACAGATACGCAGTATTTT
. | TRBJ2-1 | TRBV28 | . | CASSLWDSRSSYNEQFF | TGTGCCAGCAGTTTATGGGATAGCCGGAGCTCCTACAATGAGCAGTTCTTC
. | TRBJ1-1 | TRBV18 | few | CASSPRDLNTEAFF | TGTGCCAGCTCACCACGAGATTTGAACACTGAAGCTTTCTTT
. | TRBJ2-5 | TRBV5-1 | few | CASSLDEVWETQYF | TGCGCCAGCAGCTTGGACGAGGTCTGGGAGACCCAGTACTTC
. | TRBJ2-6 | TRBV27 | . | CASSLGPTASGANVLTF | TGTGCCAGCAGTTTAGGGCCGACGGCCTCTGGGGCCAACGTCCTGACTTTC
. | TRBJ2-7 | TRBV5-1 | few | CASSDPTGSSYEQYF | TGCGCCAGCAGCGACCCGACAGGCAGCTCCTACGAGCAGTACTTC
. | TRBJ2-1 | TRBV7-7 | . | CASSLGSLPYNEQFF | TGTGCTAGCAGCTTAGGTAGCCTTCCCTACAATGAGCAGTTCTTC
TRBD2 | TRBJ2-7 | TRBV30 | . | CAWSVRQGTAGGLGYYEQYF | TGTGCCTGGAGTGTACGGCAAGGGACAGCGGGAGGATTAGGCTACTACGAGCAGTACTTC
. | TRBJ1-2 | TRBV29-1 | . | CSTRGGDGYTF | TGCAGCACCCGGGGGGGGGACGGCTACACCTTC
TRBD1 | TRBJ2-2 | TRBV30 | few | CAWTGTANTGELFF | TGTGCCTGGACCGGGACAGCGAACACCGGGGAGCTGTTTTTT
. | TRBJ1-3 | TRBV29-1 | . | CSVEEGGFGNTIYF | TGCAGCGTTGAAGAGGGAGGGTTCGGAAACACCATATATTTT
TRBD1 | TRBJ1-2 | TRBV9 | . | CASSVRPGTGNYGYTF | TGTGCCAGCAGCGTGAGGCCCGGGACAGGAAACTATGGCTACACCTTC
. | TRBJ2-3 | TRBV30 | . | CAFQGNQDTQYF | TGTGCCTTCCAGGGAAATCAAGATACGCAGTATTTT
. | TRBJ2-4 | TRBV2 | . | CASSEAGRLAKNIQYF | TGTGCCAGCAGTGAAGCTGGGAGACTAGCCAAAAACATTCAGTACTTC
. | TRBJ2-1 | TRBV2 | few | CASSSDSSSYNEQFF | TGTGCCAGCAGTTCAGACAGTAGCTCCTACAATGAGCAGTTCTTC
TRBD2 | TRBJ2-5 | TRBV2 | few | CASSVGMLAGQETQYF | TGTGCCAGCAGTGTAGGGATGCTAGCGGGCCAAGAGACCCAGTACTTC
. | TRBJ2-1 | TRBV9 | few | CASSVGRVSYNEQFF | TGTGCCAGCAGCGTAGGGAGGGTCTCCTACAATGAGCAGTTCTTC